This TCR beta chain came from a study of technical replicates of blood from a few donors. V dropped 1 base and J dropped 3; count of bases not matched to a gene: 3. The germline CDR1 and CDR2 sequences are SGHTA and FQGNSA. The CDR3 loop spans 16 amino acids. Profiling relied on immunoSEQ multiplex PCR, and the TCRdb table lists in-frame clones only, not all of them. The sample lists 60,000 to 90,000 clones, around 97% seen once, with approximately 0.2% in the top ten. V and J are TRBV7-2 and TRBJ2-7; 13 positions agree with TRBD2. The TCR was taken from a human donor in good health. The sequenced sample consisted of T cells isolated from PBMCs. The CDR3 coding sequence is TGTGCCAGCAGCTTAGGAGGGACTAGCGGGGTCTACGAGCAGTACTTC. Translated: CASSLGGTSGVYEQYF. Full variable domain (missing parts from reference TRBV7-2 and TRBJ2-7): GAGVSQSPSNKVTEKGKDVELRCDPISGHTALYWYRQSLGQGLEFLIYFQGNSAPDKSGLPSDRFSAERTGGSVSTLTIQRTQQEDSAVYLCASSLGGTSGVYEQYFGPGTRLTVT.